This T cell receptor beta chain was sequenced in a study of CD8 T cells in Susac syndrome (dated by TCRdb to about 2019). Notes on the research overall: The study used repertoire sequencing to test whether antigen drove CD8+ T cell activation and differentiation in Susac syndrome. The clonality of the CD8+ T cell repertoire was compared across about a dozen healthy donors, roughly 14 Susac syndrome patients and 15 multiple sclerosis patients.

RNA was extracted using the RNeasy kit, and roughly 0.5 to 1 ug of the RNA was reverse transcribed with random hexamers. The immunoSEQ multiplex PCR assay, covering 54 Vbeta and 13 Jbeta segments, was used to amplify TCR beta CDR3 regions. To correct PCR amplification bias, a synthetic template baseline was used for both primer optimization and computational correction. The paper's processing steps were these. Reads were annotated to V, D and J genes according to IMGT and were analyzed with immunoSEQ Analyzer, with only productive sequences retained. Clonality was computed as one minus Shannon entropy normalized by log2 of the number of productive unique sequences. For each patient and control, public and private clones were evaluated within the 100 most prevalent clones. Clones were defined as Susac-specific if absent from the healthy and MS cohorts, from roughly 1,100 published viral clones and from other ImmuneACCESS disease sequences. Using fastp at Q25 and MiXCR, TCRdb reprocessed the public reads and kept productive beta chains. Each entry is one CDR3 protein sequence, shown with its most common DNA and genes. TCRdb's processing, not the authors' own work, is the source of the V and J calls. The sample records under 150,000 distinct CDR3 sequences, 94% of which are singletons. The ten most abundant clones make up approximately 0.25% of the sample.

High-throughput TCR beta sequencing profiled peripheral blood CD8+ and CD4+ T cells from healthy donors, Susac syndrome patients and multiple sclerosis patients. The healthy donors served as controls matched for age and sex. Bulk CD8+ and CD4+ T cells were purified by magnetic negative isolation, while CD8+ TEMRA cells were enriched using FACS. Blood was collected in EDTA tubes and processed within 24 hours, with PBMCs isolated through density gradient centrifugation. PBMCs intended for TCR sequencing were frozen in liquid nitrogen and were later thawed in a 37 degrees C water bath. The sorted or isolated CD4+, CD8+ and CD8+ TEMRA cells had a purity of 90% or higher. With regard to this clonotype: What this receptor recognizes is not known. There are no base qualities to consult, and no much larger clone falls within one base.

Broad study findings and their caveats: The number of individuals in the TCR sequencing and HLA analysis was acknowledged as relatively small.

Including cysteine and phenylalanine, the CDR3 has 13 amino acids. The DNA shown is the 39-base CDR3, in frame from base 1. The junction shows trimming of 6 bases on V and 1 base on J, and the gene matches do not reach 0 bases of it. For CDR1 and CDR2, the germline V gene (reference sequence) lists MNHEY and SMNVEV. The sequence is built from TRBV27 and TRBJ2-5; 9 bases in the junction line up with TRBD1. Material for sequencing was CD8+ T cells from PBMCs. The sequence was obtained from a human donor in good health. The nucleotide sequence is TGTGCCAGCAGGACAGGGGGCCAAGAGACCCAGTACTTC. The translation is CASRTGGQETQYF.